These 2 T cell receptor beta chains share one sample of origin, sequenced in a study of cytomegalovirus exposure and HLA in healthy donors. Primers included in the PCR were 60 Vbeta and 13 Jbeta primers. Only in-frame clones appear in the TCRdb table, and some are missing; sequencing was by immunoSEQ multiplex PCR. The repertoire holds around 130,000 clones, with roughly 88% as singletons. Sequencing input: PBMCs. The receptor source for this set is a woman between 18 and 29 years old in good health and CMV-seropositive.

The chain links TRBV6-5 to TRBJ2-1; tentatively, D is TRBD1 (6 bases). V was clipped by 5 bases and J by 8 bases, with 10 bases between them. Germline CDR1 is MNHEY and CDR2 is SVGAGI. This CDR3 comprises 12 residues. CDR3 sequence reads: CASSLGGDEQFF. The CDR3 DNA is TGTGCCAGCAGTCTAGGGGGAGATGAGCAGTTCTTC.

The chain links TRBV4-1 to TRBJ1-4, with 8 nucleotides matching TRBD1. The CDR3 has 14 amino acids. Germline CDR1 and CDR2: MGHRA and YSYEKL. After removal of 1 base from V and 8 bases from J, the junction contained 3 bases not matched to a gene. CDR3 residues: CASSQVQGGEKLFF. CDR3 bases: TGCGCCAGCAGCCAAGTACAGGGGGGGGAAAAACTGTTTTTT.